A selection of T cell receptor beta chains follows, all from one sample in a study of cytotoxic CD8 clonotypes in ibrutinib-treated CLL. The table came from immunoSEQ multiplex PCR; TCRdb's copy has only in-frame clones and leaves some out. Among about 45,000 clones, approximately 70% were seen once, and the ten largest hold 20% to 25%. This material consisted of PBMCs, taken after 24 months of ibrutinib treatment. All receptors come from a human donor with chronic lymphocytic leukemia. Both conserved end residues are part of each CDR3. A D gene is named only where the DNA matches it firmly. Part of the rows lack a size; the others show once, few, many or a class for expanded clones.

clone size,D gene,CDR3 length,J gene,V gene,CDR3 DNA,CDR3 protein
.,.,14,TRBJ1-1,TRBV30,TGTGCCTGGGCCGACGCAGGGTGGATCACTGAAGCTTTCTTT,CAWADAGWITEAFF
few,.,14,TRBJ1-4,TRBV6-5,TGTGCCAGCAGAGGGATGACAACTAATGAAAAACTGTTTTTT,CASRGMTTNEKLFF
.,.,13,TRBJ2-7,TRBV2,TGTGCCAGCAGTGGGTACAGGGAGGGCGAGCAGTACTTC,CASSGYREGEQYF
.,.,11,TRBJ1-2,TRBV13,TGTGCCAGCAGCTTATTTTACTTCTACACCTTC,CASSLFYFYTF
.,TRBD1,16,TRBJ1-4,TRBV10-3,TGTGCCATCAGTGAAGCGGCAGGGGGCGCGTATGAAAAACTGTTTTTT,CAISEAAGGAYEKLFF
.,TRBD1,14,TRBJ1-2,TRBV6-5,TGTGCCAGCATGTGGGACAGGGGGGGAGATGGCTACACCTTC,CASMWDRGGDGYTF
.,.,13,TRBJ1-1,TRBV7-9,TGTGCCAGCAGCTTAACGTCAGTGAGTGAAGCTTTCTTT,CASSLTSVSEAFF
.,.,15,TRBJ2-7,TRBV2,TGTGCCAGCAGTGAAGGGGCAGGCCACTCCTACGAGCAGTACTTC,CASSEGAGHSYEQYF
.,.,12,TRBJ2-7,TRBV5-6,TGTGCCAGCAGCTTGGCCATGGGGGAGCAGTACTTC,CASSLAMGEQYF
.,.,13,TRBJ1-1,TRBV4-2,TGTGCCAGCAGCCAAGATCAGCGTCGTGAAGCTTTCTTT,CASSQDQRREAFF
.,TRBD2,15,TRBJ2-7,TRBV5-4,TGTGCCAGCAGCTTGGGCGGCGGGGGCTCCTACGAGCAGTACTTC,CASSLGGGGSYEQYF
few,.,13,TRBJ2-7,TRBV11-2,TGTGCCAGCAGCTGGGACGGTACCTACGAGCAGTACTTC,CASSWDGTYEQYF
.,TRBD2,16,TRBJ2-2,TRBV19,TGTGCCAGTTCGCGGGGAGCGGGGGTGAACACCGGGGAGCTGTTTTTT,CASSRGAGVNTGELFF
.,.,15,TRBJ1-2,TRBV4-2,TGTGCCAGCAGCCAAGATCCGGCCCGGCCCTATGGCTACACCTTC,CASSQDPARPYGYTF
.,.,13,TRBJ1-1,TRBV19,TGTGCCAGTAGTATCACCCTCGAGACTGAAGCTTTCTTT,CASSITLETEAFF
few,TRBD2,14,TRBJ2-1,TRBV6-1,TGTGCCAGCTGGGGACTAGCGGAACACAATGAGCAGTTCTTC,CASWGLAEHNEQFF
few,.,15,TRBJ2-3,TRBV14,TGTGCCAGCAGCCTGGGACAACGGCTCACAGATACGCAGTATTTT,CASSLGQRLTDTQYF
.,.,13,TRBJ2-7,TRBV4-1,TGCGCCAGCAGCCAAGCGGCTGGGTACGAGCAGTACTTC,CASSQAAGYEQYF
few,.,12,TRBJ1-2,TRBV29-1,TGCAGCGTTTGGTCAGGGGCGGCGGGCTACACCTTC,CSVWSGAAGYTF
.,.,15,TRBJ2-1,TRBV7-8,TGTGCCAGCAGCCCGAACCCCACTAGGCGCAATGAGCAGTTCTTC,CASSPNPTRRNEQFF
.,.,14,TRBJ2-2,TRBV6-5,TGTGCCAGCAGTAAAAACAGGGACACCGGGGAGCTGTTTTTT,CASSKNRDTGELFF
.,.,11,TRBJ2-7,TRBV2,TGTGCCAGCAGTATTCAAGGCGAGCAGTACTTC,CASSIQGEQYF
.,TRBD1,14,TRBJ1-6,TRBV30,TGTGCCTGGAGTTTGGGACAGGGCGGATCACCCCTCCACTTT,CAWSLGQGGSPLHF
.,.,14,TRBJ2-5,TRBV4-1,TGCGCCAGCAGCCAAGTAGGATCCGTTGAGTTCCAGTACTTC,CASSQVGSVEFQYF
once,TRBD1,13,TRBJ2-3,TRBV5-1,TGCGCCAGCACCACAGGGGCCCCAGATACGCAGTATTTT,CASTTGAPDTQYF
.,.,13,TRBJ1-1,TRBV7-8,TGTGCCAGCAGCCCCAGAGTTACCACTGAAGCTTTCTTT,CASSPRVTTEAFF
few,.,16,TRBJ2-1,TRBV12-5,TGTGCTAGTGGTTTGGTTGGCGGAAATTCCCCTAATGAGCAGTTCTTC,CASGLVGGNSPNEQFF
.,TRBD1,18,TRBJ1-2,TRBV25-1,TGTGCCAGCAGTGACCAAACGACAGGGTTGTCCCCCCATTATGGCTACACCTTC,CASSDQTTGLSPHYGYTF
.,.,13,TRBJ1-2,TRBV9,TGTGCCAGCAGCGGAGACACCTACTATGGCTACACCTTC,CASSGDTYYGYTF
.,.,15,TRBJ2-7,TRBV7-2,TGTGCCAGCAGCCCAAATGGGAATTCGTGGGCGGAGCAGTACTTC,CASSPNGNSWAEQYF
.,.,12,TRBJ1-1,TRBV19,TGTGCCAGTAGTATCCCTAACACTGAAGCTTTCTTT,CASSIPNTEAFF
few,.,16,TRBJ1-2,TRBV9,TGTGCCAGCAGCCCCGTGGTAGCGGGATATAACTATGGCTACACCTTC,CASSPVVAGYNYGYTF
.,TRBD2,15,TRBJ2-5,TRBV2,TGTGCCAGCATTCCACTAGCGGGGGCCGGGGAGACCCAGTACTTC,CASIPLAGAGETQYF